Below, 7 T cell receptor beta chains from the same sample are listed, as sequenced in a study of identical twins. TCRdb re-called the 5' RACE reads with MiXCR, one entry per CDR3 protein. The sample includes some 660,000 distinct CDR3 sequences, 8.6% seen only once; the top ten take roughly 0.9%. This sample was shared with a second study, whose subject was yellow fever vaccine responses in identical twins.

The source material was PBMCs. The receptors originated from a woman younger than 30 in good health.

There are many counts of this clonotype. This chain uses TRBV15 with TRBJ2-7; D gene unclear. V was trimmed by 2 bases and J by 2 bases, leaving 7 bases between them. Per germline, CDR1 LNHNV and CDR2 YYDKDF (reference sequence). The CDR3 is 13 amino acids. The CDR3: CATSRSQTYEQYF. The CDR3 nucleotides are TGTGCCACCAGCAGATCCCAGACCTACGAGCAGTACTTC.

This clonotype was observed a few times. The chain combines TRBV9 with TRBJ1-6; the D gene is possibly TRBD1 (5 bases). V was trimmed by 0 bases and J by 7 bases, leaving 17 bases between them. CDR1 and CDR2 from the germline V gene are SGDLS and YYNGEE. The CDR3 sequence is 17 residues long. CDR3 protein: CASSVATGQGYNSPLHF. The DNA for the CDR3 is TGTGCCAGCAGCGTAGCTACCGGGCAGGGCTACAATTCACCCCTCCACTTT.

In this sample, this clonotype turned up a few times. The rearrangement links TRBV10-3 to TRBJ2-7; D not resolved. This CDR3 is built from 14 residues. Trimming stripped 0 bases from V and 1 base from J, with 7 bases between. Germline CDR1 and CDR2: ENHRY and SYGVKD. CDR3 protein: CAISESRRSYEQYF. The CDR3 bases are TGTGCCATCAGTGAGTCGAGACGGTCCTACGAGCAGTACTTC.

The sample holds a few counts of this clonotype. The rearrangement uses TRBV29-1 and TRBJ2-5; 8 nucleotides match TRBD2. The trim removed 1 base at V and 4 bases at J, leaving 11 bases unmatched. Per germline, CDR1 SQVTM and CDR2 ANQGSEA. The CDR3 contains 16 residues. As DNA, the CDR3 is TGCAGCGTTGAAGGTAGGGCGGGAGGCCCGAGAGAGACCCAGTACTTC. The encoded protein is CSVEGRAGGPRETQYF.

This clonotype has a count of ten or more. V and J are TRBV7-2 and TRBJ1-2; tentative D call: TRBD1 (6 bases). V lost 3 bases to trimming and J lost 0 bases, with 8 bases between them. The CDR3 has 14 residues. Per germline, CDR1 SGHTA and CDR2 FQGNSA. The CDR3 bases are TGTGCCAGCAGCTTGGACAGAACTAACTATGGCTACACCTTC. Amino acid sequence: CASSLDRTNYGYTF. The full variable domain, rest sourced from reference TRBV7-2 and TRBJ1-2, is GAGVSQSPSNKVTEKGKDVELRCDPISGHTALYWYRQSLGQGLEFLIYFQGNSAPDKSGLPSDRFSAERTGGSVSTLTIQRTQQEDSAVYLCASSLDRTNYGYTFGSGTRLTVV.

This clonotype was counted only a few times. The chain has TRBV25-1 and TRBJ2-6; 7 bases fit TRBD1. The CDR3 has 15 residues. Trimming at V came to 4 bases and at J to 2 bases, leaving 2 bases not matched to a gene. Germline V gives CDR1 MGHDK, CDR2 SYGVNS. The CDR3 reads CASSVTGAGANVLTF. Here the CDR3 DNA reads TGTGCCAGCAGTGTAACAGGGGCTGGGGCCAACGTCCTGACTTTC. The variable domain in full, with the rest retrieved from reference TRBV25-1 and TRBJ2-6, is EADIYQTPRYLVIGTGKKITLECSQTMGHDKMYWYQQDPGMELHLIHYSYGVNSTEKGDLSSESTVSRIRTEHFPLTLESARPSHTSQYLCASSVTGAGANVLTFGAGSRLTVL.

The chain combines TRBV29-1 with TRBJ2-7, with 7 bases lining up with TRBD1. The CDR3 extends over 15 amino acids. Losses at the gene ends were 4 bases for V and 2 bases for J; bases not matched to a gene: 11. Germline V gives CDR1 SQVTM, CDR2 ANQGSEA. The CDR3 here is CSVAGTTGSPYEQYF. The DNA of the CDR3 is TGCAGCGTTGCCGGAACGACAGGGAGTCCCTACGAGCAGTACTTC.